This TCR beta chain is drawn from a study of blood T cell repertoires in acute mononucleosis. Trimming pared 8 bases from V and 4 bases from J, leaving 17 bases between. Per germline, CDR1 SGHAT and CDR2 FQNNGV. The CDR3 consists of 14 residues. Time point specified: convalescence about 6 months (5-8 months) after acute presentation (visit 7). A positive heterophile antibody test plus EBV viral capsid antigen-specific IgM indicated primary EBV infection. The data were produced by immunoSEQ multiplex PCR, yet TCRdb's version contains in-frame clones alone and is incomplete. The sample has about 1,600 clones, roughly 25% seen once.

The receptor was derived from a woman in her late teens or twenties with infectious mononucleosis caused by EBV. Specimen: EBV YVL epitope tetramer+ CD8+ T cells sorted from PBMCs, collected during convalescence from infectious mononucleosis. Subset indicated: CD8 T cells binding a tetramer with EBV BRLF1 109-117 peptide (YVL-BR). The V gene is TRBV11-2, the J gene TRBJ1-1; D uncertain. For the CDR3, the DNA is TGTGCCAGCTTAGGTACTCTTCTCGGCACTGAAGCTTTCTTT. This gives the protein CASLGTLLGTEAFF. The complete variable domain, with remaining parts taken from reference TRBV11-2 and TRBJ1-1, reads EAGVAQSPRYKIIEKRQSVAFWCNPISGHATLYWYQQILGQGPKLLIQFQNNGVVDDSQLPKDRFSAERLKGVDSTLKIQPAKLEDSAVYLCASLGTLLGTEAFFGQGTRLTVV.